These T cell receptor beta chains were read from a single sample in a study of blood T cell repertoires in COVID-19. Generated by immunoSEQ multiplex PCR, the TCRdb table keeps only in-frame clones and is missing some. The sample records about 210,000 clones, around 80% being singletons. The sequencing input was peripheral blood. These receptors all stem from a human donor in a cohort sampled during active COVID-19. Both conserved end residues are part of each CDR3. Fields, in order: J gene, clone size, D gene, V gene, CDR3 protein, CDR3 DNA. A D gene is named only where the DNA matches it firmly. Only part of the rows carry a size: once, few, many, or a class if the clone is expanded.

>TRBJ1-6|NA|NA|TRBV30
CAWSVSLGGSPLHF
TGTGCCTGGAGTGTTAGCCTAGGAGGTTCACCCCTCCACTTT
>TRBJ1-2|few|NA|TRBV19
CASSSGHGESHTF
TGTGCCAGTAGCTCGGGACACGGGGAAAGCCACACCTTC
>TRBJ2-1|NA|TRBD2|TRBV9
CASSPGLADYNEQFF
TGTGCCAGCAGCCCCGGACTAGCGGACTACAATGAGCAGTTCTTC
>TRBJ2-3|few|TRBD2|TRBV20-1
CSASVSGSESDTQYF
TGCAGTGCTAGTGTCAGCGGGAGTGAATCAGATACGCAGTATTTT
>TRBJ2-2|NA|TRBD2|TRBV5-1
CASSAPGLAFTGELFF
TGCGCCAGCAGCGCGCCGGGACTAGCTTTCACCGGGGAGCTGTTTTTT
>TRBJ2-3|few|NA|TRBV20-1
CSARIVDTQYF
TGCAGTGCCAGGATCGTAGATACGCAGTATTTT
>TRBJ2-3|NA|TRBD2|TRBV28
CASSTGTSGLALDTQYF
TGTGCCAGCAGCACTGGGACATCGGGACTAGCGTTAGATACGCAGTATTTT
>TRBJ2-1|NA|TRBD1|TRBV5-4
CASSFGQGASEQFF
TGTGCCAGCAGCTTTGGACAGGGGGCCTCTGAGCAGTTCTTC
>TRBJ1-1|few|NA|TRBV7-6
CASSLDRGTEAFF
TGTGCCAGCAGCTTAGATCGGGGAACTGAAGCTTTCTTT
>TRBJ1-2|NA|NA|TRBV5-1
CASSLDNRATGYGYTF
TGCGCCAGCAGCTTGGACAACAGGGCGACGGGCTATGGCTACACCTTC
>TRBJ1-2|NA|NA|TRBV7-2
CASSGGTGGSGYTF
TGTGCCAGCAGCGGCGGGACCGGAGGGTCTGGCTACACCTTC